This entry lists 18 T cell receptor beta chains sequenced from one sample in a study of identical twins. In TCRdb, the 5' RACE reads were re-called with MiXCR into one record per CDR3 protein. The repertoire holds about 20,000 distinct CDR3 sequences, with 55% to 75% as singletons. Sequenced sample: memory (CD45RO+) T cells sorted from blood. These receptors were obtained from a woman between 18 and 30 years old in good health. This table probably holds off-target reads from a library built for another chain.

This clonotype has only a few counts. V is TRBV11-3 and J is TRBJ2-1, with D maybe TRBD2 (6 bases). The CDR3 is 14 residues long. Germline CDR1 is SGHNT and CDR2 is YENEEA. Deletions cut 0 bases from V and 6 bases from J, with 9 bases between. CDR3 DNA sequence: TGTGCCAGCAGCTTAGAGGGCGGGACCAATGAGCAGTTCTTC. It is translated as CASSLEGGTNEQFF.

The J gene is TRBJ1-6, the V gene TRBV7-9; no clear D gene. Germline V CDR1 and CDR2: SEHNR, FQNEAQ (reference sequence). The CDR3 is 12 amino acids. V lost 5 bases and J 10 bases, leaving 9 bases between the germline ends. The CDR3 DNA reads TGTGCCAGCAGCCTAAGAACCTCACCCCTCCACTTT. Encoded protein: CASSLRTSPLHF.

J is TRBJ2-5 and V is TRBV11-1; TRBD1 matches at 8 bases. After removal of 7 bases from V and 2 bases from J, the junction contained 6 bases not matched to a gene. The germline gives CDR1 SGHAT, CDR2 FQDESV (reference sequence). CDR3 length: 14 residues. The CDR3 loop is CASTPGQVQETQYF. The CDR3 DNA reads as TGTGCCAGCACCCCGGGACAGGTTCAAGAGACCCAGTACTTC.

This clonotype was recorded a few times. The V call is TRBV6-5, the J call TRBJ1-6; D uncertain. The V and J ends lost 5 bases and 11 bases respectively, with 13 bases between them. CDR1 is MNHEY, CDR2 SVGAGI, per germline. This CDR3 has 13 amino acids. The CDR3 DNA follows: TGTGCCAGCAGTACCCGGACCGGTACACCCCTCCACTTT. Its translation: CASSTRTGTPLHF.

The chain uses TRBV18 and TRBJ2-7, with D possibly matching TRBD1 (6 bases). The CDR3 totals 15 residues. Per germline, CDR1 KGHSH and CDR2 LQKENI. V lost 2 bases and J 6 bases, leaving 17 bases between the germline ends. CDR3 coding DNA: TGTGCCAGCTCACCAAACAGGGTCACTGAGTCCGAGCAGTACTTC. Its translation is CASSPNRVTESEQYF.

The chain employs TRBV20-1 and TRBJ1-2; D possibly corresponds to TRBD1 (6 bases). This CDR3 contains 12 residues. V shed 2 bases and J shed 4 bases, with 8 bases lying between them. Germline V CDR1 and CDR2: DFQATT, SNEGSKA (reference sequence). CDR3 protein: CSARRGGYGYTF. As DNA, the CDR3 is TGCAGTGCTAGAAGGGGGGGCTATGGCTACACCTTC.

The J gene is TRBJ2-1, the V gene TRBV5-6; 7 nucleotides line up with TRBD2. The germline CDR1 and CDR2 sequences are SGHDT and YYEEEE. The CDR3 is 16 amino acids. V was clipped by 1 base and J by 0 bases; unmatched bases: 4. CDR3 amino acids: CASSLPSGDSYNEQFF. The CDR3 DNA sequence: TGTGCCAGCAGCTTGCCGAGCGGGGACTCCTACAATGAGCAGTTCTTC.

The chain employs TRBV7-7 and TRBJ2-7; TRBD2 is a possible D gene (5 bases). V lost 5 bases and J 5 bases, leaving 16 bases between the germline ends. Germline V gives CDR1 SSHAT, CDR2 FNYEAQ (reference sequence). This CDR3 comprises 14 residues. The CDR3 region has the DNA TGTGCCAGCAGCCCCGGGGTCCCCTCGAACGAGCAGTACTTC. Its translation is CASSPGVPSNEQYF.

The chain employs TRBV12-3 or TRBV12-4 and TRBJ2-7, with no clear D. The ends were cut back, 10 bases at V and 3 bases at J, with 13 bases in the middle. This CDR3 is 12 amino acids long. The chain's CDR3 is CATRPPLYEQYF. CDR3 nucleotides: TGTGCCACCCGCCCCCCTCTCTACGAGCAGTACTTC.

This chain joins TRBV29-1 and TRBJ2-5; D is undetermined. The CDR3 spans 11 residues. Trimming removed 6 bases at V and 4 bases at J, with 9 bases between. CDR1 is SQVTM and CDR2 is ANQGSEA in the germline V gene. CDR3 protein: CSVGSSETQYF. In nucleotides, the CDR3 is TGCAGCGTGGGAAGCTCAGAGACCCAGTACTTC.

The rearrangement links TRBV11-3 to TRBJ2-7, with 8 bases that match TRBD2. The CDR3 spans 12 residues. V shed 5 bases and J 7 bases; nucleotides not matched to a gene: 4. Germline assignment: CDR1 SGHNT and CDR2 YENEEA. CDR3 in amino acids: CASSPGLGEQYF. CDR3 bases: TGTGCCAGCAGCCCGGGACTAGGGGAGCAGTACTTC.

The chain combines TRBV28 with TRBJ1-1; the D gene is possibly TRBD1 (6 bases). CDR3 length equals 12 residues. The V gene lost 4 bases and the J gene lost 7 bases, with 10 bases spanning the gap. In germline, CDR1 is MDHEN, CDR2 SYDVKM. The CDR3 here is CASSSQTGEAFF. For the CDR3, the DNA is TGTGCCAGCAGTTCCCAGACAGGTGAAGCTTTCTTT.

A single count supports this clonotype. This chain connects TRBV15 to TRBJ2-6; D unclear. Deletions cut 6 bases from V and 0 bases from J, with 12 bases between. The CDR3 consists of 16 residues. Looked up from germline, CDR1 is LNHNV and CDR2 is YYDKDF (reference sequence). The DNA for the CDR3 is TGTGCCACCAGTTCCATCCGTCACTCTGGGGCCAACGTCCTGACTTTC. Its translation: CATSSIRHSGANVLTF.

This sequence joins TRBV25-1 and TRBJ2-3, with TRBD1 identical over 10 bases. Germline lookup yields CDR1 MGHDK and CDR2 SYGVNS. After removal of 4 bases from V and 9 bases from J, the junction contained 7 bases not matched to a gene. The CDR3 consists of 14 residues. The CDR3 coding sequence is TGTGCCAGCAGTGGGCGGGACAGGGGAGGAACGCAGTATTTT. Amino acids: CASSGRDRGGTQYF.

This chain links TRBV19 with TRBJ1-5; 7 bases are shared with TRBD1. The CDR3 loop spans 13 amino acids. Unmatched junction bases numbered 7, after V lost 6 bases and J lost 8 bases. Germline V gene data show CDR1 as LNHDA and CDR2 as SQIVND (reference sequence). The CDR3 sequence is CASRPRTGKPQHF. CDR3 coding DNA: TGTGCCAGTAGACCTCGGACAGGAAAGCCCCAGCATTTT.

The chain joins TRBV6-2 or TRBV6-3 to TRBJ1-6; D gene ambiguous. The length of the CDR3 is 12 residues. Germline CDR1 and CDR2: MNHEY and SVGEGT. Trimming cost V 4 bases and J 7 bases, with 5 bases left between them. The DNA for the CDR3 is TGTGCCAGCAGTTGGCCGAATTCACCCCTCCACTTT. This codes for CASSWPNSPLHF.

This chain uses TRBV2 with TRBJ1-5; D call uncertain. There are 14 residues in the CDR3. The germline V gene encodes CDR1 SNHLY and CDR2 FYNNEI. Trimming shortened V by 6 bases and J by 7 bases, and 16 bases separated the two germline ends. The CDR3 reads CASSGTAGSQPQHF. The CDR3 DNA follows: TGTGCCAGCAGCGGAACGGCGGGTAGCCAGCCCCAGCATTTT.

This clonotype was seen only a few times. The genes are TRBV29-1 and TRBJ2-1; no clear D gene. Between the trimmed V and J ends, which lost 4 bases and 10 bases, there was a span of 11 bases. The CDR3 runs to 11 residues. Germline V CDR1 and CDR2: SQVTM, ANQGSEA. The DNA for the CDR3 is TGCAGCGTTGCCGCGGTACCAGAGCAGTTCTTC. It codes for CSVAAVPEQFF.